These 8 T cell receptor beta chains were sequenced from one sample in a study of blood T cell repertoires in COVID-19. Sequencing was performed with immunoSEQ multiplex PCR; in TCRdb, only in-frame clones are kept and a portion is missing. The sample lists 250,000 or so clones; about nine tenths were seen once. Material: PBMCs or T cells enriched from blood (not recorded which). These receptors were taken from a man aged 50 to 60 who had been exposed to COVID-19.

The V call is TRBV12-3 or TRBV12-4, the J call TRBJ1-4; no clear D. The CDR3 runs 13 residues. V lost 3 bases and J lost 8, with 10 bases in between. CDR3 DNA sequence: TGTGCCAGCAGTTTTTCGCACAGCGAAAAACTGTTTTTT. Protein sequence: CASSFSHSEKLFF.

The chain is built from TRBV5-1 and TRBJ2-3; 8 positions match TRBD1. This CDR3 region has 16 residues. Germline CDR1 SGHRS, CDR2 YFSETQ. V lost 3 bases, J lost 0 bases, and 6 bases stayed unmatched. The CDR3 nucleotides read TGCGCCAGCAGCTCCCTACAGGGGGACAGCACAGATACGCAGTATTTT. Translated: CASSSLQGDSTDTQYF.

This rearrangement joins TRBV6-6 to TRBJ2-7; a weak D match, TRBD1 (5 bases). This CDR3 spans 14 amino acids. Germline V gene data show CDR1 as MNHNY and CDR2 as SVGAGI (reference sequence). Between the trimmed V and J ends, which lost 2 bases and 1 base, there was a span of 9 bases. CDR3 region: CASSYPDSSYEQYF. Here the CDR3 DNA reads TGTGCCAGCAGTTACCCCGACAGTTCCTACGAGCAGTACTTC.

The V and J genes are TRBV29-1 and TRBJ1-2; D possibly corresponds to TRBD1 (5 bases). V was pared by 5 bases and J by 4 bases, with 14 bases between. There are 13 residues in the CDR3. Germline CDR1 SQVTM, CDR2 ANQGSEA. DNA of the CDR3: TGCAGCGTTTATGGGGCCGGTGCCTATGGCTACACCTTC. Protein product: CSVYGAGAYGYTF.

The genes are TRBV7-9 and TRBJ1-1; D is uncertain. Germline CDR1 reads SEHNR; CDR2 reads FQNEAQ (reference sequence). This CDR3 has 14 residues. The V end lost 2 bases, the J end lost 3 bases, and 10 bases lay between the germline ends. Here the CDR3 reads CASSLYMRDTEAFF. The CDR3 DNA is TGTGCCAGCAGCTTATACATGAGGGACACTGAAGCTTTCTTT.

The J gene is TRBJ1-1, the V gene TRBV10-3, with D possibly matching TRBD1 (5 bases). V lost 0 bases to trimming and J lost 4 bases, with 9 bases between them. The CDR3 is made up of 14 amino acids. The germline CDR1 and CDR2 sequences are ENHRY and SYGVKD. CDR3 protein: CAISESSGFTEAFF. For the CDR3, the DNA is TGTGCCATCAGTGAGTCGTCAGGGTTCACTGAAGCTTTCTTT.

DNA of the CDR3: TGCGCCAGCAGGAGACAGCTGAACACCGGGGAGCTGTTTTTT. As protein: CASRRQLNTGELFF. The genes are TRBV10-2 and TRBJ2-2, with D possibly matching TRBD1 (5 bases). Germline lookup yields CDR1 WSHSY and CDR2 SAAADI. CDR3 size: 14 residues. Deletions cut 6 bases from V and 1 base from J, with 9 bases between.

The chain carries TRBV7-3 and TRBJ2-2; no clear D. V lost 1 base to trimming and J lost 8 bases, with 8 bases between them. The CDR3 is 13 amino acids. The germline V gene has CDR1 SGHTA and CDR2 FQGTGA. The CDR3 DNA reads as TGTGCCAGCAGCTTAAGGCCCACAGGGGAGCTGTTTTTT. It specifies CASSLRPTGELFF.